A single sample gave rise to the 17 T cell receptor beta chains below, sequenced in a study of early T cells in non-severe SARS-CoV-2 infection. TCRdb recomputed calls from the 5' RACE reads with MiXCR, one row per CDR3 protein. The sample carries approximately 83,000 distinct CDR3 sequences, around 15% recorded once. The sequencing sample was made of whole blood. These receptors came from an adult who was a healthcare worker with PCR-confirmed SARS-CoV-2 infection or an uninfected control (not recorded which).

This clonotype was found once. V gene TRBV6-1 combines with J gene TRBJ1-1; D is undetermined. The CDR3 is made up of 13 amino acids. CDR1 is MNHNS and CDR2 is SASEGT in the germline V gene. Trimming pared 0 bases from V and 4 bases from J, leaving 6 bases between. CDR3 amino acids: CASSEAPSTEAFF. The CDR3 bases are TGTGCCAGCAGTGAAGCGCCAAGCACTGAAGCTTTCTTT.

The V and J genes are TRBV28 and TRBJ1-1; D ambiguous. There are 14 residues in the CDR3. Germline-derived CDR1 and CDR2 are MDHEN and SYDVKM. V lost 6 bases, J lost 0 bases, and 11 bases lay in between. The CDR3, as DNA: TGTGCCAGCAGCCCGAGGACGTTGAACACTGAAGCTTTCTTT. It specifies CASSPRTLNTEAFF.

In its sample, this clonotype was seen many times. V is TRBV5-6 and J is TRBJ1-4; TRBD1 might be the D (5 bases). The length of the CDR3 is 16 residues. The germline CDR1 and CDR2 sequences are SGHDT and YYEEEE. V was clipped by 2 bases and J by 5 bases, with 16 bases between them. In nucleotides, the CDR3 is TGTGCCAGCAGCTTAAATATCGGGGGAGAGAATGAAAAACTGTTTTTT. It encodes CASSLNIGGENEKLFF.

This clonotype has just a few counts. The rearrangement joins TRBV29-1 to TRBJ1-1; D remains ambiguous. CDR3 size: 11 residues. CDR1 and CDR2 from the germline V gene are SQVTM and ANQGSEA. V was cut by 8 bases and J by 2 bases, with 9 bases left in between. The CDR3 here is CSFMSNTEAFF. DNA of the CDR3: TGCAGCTTCATGTCAAACACTGAAGCTTTCTTT.

This clonotype came up a few times. CDR3 sequence reads: CAIGGTVMAGELFF. The CDR3 nucleotides read TGTGCCATCGGTGGGACAGTTATGGCCGGGGAGCTGTTTTTT. The rearrangement uses TRBV10-3 and TRBJ2-2, with 7 bases identical to TRBD1. Germline loops: CDR1 ENHRY, CDR2 SYGVKD. The V segment lost 8 bases and the J segment 6 bases; nucleotides outside the gene matches: 9. CDR3 length: 14 residues.

This clonotype has a handful of counts. The chain recombines TRBV5-5 with TRBJ2-5; 7 bases fit TRBD2. The germline V gene has CDR1 SGHKS and CDR2 YYEKEE (reference sequence). Unmatched junction bases numbered 8, after V lost 3 bases and J lost 9 bases. There are 13 residues in the CDR3. The CDR3 protein is CASSSAGETAQYF. The CDR3 nucleotides are TGTGCCAGCAGCTCTGCGGGGGAAACGGCCCAGTACTTC.

This chain links TRBV3-1 with TRBJ2-2; 7 bases line up with TRBD1. Trimming took 7 bases from V and 4 from J; bases not matched to a gene: 3. Germline CDR1 LGHDT, CDR2 YNNKEL (reference sequence). The CDR3 covers 13 residues. The CDR3: CASKGAGTGELFF. CDR3 sequence (DNA): TGTGCCAGCAAGGGGGCTGGCACCGGGGAGCTGTTTTTT.

Only a few counts were recorded for this clonotype. The rearrangement joins TRBV3-1 to TRBJ1-2, with no clear D. CDR3 length: 16 residues. V was clipped by 0 bases and J by 3 bases, with 14 bases between them. In germline, CDR1 is LGHDT, CDR2 YNNKEL (reference sequence). The DNA for the CDR3 is TGTGCCAGCAGCCAAGAGGCCCTCTCGCTTCACTATGGCTACACCTTC. Translating it yields CASSQEALSLHYGYTF.

This clonotype was detected a few times. The genes are TRBV28 and TRBJ2-5; 7 bases line up with TRBD2. V was clipped by 7 bases and J by 5 bases; unmatched bases: 10. Germline CDR1 reads MDHEN; CDR2 reads SYDVKM. The CDR3 is 14 amino acids. The CDR3 sequence: CASTLGGFGETQYF. The DNA for the CDR3 is TGTGCCAGCACCCTGGGGGGGTTCGGTGAGACCCAGTACTTC.

This clonotype was counted a few times. The chain joins TRBV18 to TRBJ1-5; perhaps TRBD1 as D (6 bases). This CDR3 region has 14 residues. Trimming shortened V by 2 bases and J by 7 bases, and 12 bases separated the two germline ends. Germline CDR1 is KGHSH and CDR2 is LQKENI. CDR3 nucleotide sequence: TGTGCCAGCTCACCAGTACACAGGGAACAGCCCCAGCATTTT. It is translated as CASSPVHREQPQHF. The full variable domain, rest sourced from reference TRBV18 and TRBJ1-5, is NAGVMQNPRHLVRRRGQEARLRCSPMKGHSHVYWYRQLPEEGLKFMVYLQKENIIDESGMPKERFSAEFPKEGPSILRIQQVVRGDSAAYFCASSPVHREQPQHFGDGTRLSIL.

The genes are TRBV20-1 and TRBJ1-1; 7 bases line up with TRBD1. With 3 bases clipped from V and 0 bases from J, the junction kept 4 bases outside the gene matches. The germline V gene has CDR1 DFQATT and CDR2 SNEGSKA (reference sequence). The CDR3 covers 14 residues. This CDR3 reads CSARAQGLNTEAFF. In DNA, the CDR3 is TGCAGTGCTAGGGCACAGGGGTTGAACACTGAAGCTTTCTTT.

The chain combines TRBV29-1 with TRBJ1-1; possibly TRBD1 for D (6 bases). The ends were cut back, 7 bases at V and 0 bases at J, with 9 bases in the middle. CDR3 size: 12 residues. The V gene's germline CDR1 is SQVTM and CDR2 ANQGSEA. The CDR3 reads CSGGTLNTEAFF. For the CDR3, the DNA is TGCAGCGGGGGGACACTGAACACTGAAGCTTTCTTT. Based on the CDR3 plus reference TRBV29-1 and TRBJ1-1, the full variable domain is SAVISQKPSRDICQRGTSLTIQCQVDSQVTMMFWYRQQPGQSLTLIATANQGSEATYESGFVIDKFPISRPNLTFSTLTVSNMSPEDSSIYLCSGGTLNTEAFFGQGTRLTVV.

This clonotype appeared a few times. This chain connects TRBV9 to TRBJ1-3; D gene uncertain. The CDR3 totals 17 residues. The germline V gene encodes CDR1 SGDLS and CDR2 YYNGEE. The V end was cut by 2 bases, the J end by 4 bases, with 19 bases between. CDR3 residues: CASSVSTADRSGNTIYF. The CDR3 nucleotides read TGTGCCAGCAGCGTGTCGACGGCTGATAGATCAGGAAACACCATATATTTT.

This chain links TRBV20-1 with TRBJ1-2, with a weak D call TRBD1 (5 bases). Trimming shortened V by 1 base and J by 8 bases, and 8 bases separated the two germline ends. The germline V gene encodes CDR1 DFQATT and CDR2 SNEGSKA (reference sequence). The CDR3 runs to 11 residues. CDR3 sequence (DNA): TGCAGTGCTAGAGCAGGACACGGCTACACCTTC. Translation gives CSARAGHGYTF.

This clonotype has a handful of counts. The V gene is TRBV2, the J gene TRBJ2-1; 7 nucleotides agree with TRBD2. CDR1 and CDR2 (germline): SNHLY, FYNNEI. Trimming took 6 bases from V and 5 from J; bases not matched to a gene: 7. The CDR3 runs 14 residues. The CDR3 bases are TGTGCCAGCAGACTAGGGGCGGGAGACAATGAGCAGTTCTTC. Its translation is CASRLGAGDNEQFF.

This clonotype has a count of ten or more. The chain recombines TRBV28 with TRBJ2-5, with 14 bases lining up with TRBD2. The CDR3 runs 15 residues. Germline CDR1 and CDR2: MDHEN and SYDVKM. The V segment lost 5 bases and the J segment 5 bases; nucleotides outside the gene matches: 4. DNA for the CDR3: TGTGCCAGCAGTCGGACTAGCGGGGGGTCCGAGACCCAGTACTTC. This sequence encodes CASSRTSGGSETQYF.

The chain couples TRBV6-5 to TRBJ2-3; TRBD1 aligns across 7 bases. The CDR3 covers 14 residues. V gave up 6 bases and J gave up 4 bases; unmatched junction bases: 7. CDR1 MNHEY and CDR2 SVGAGI come from the germline V gene. The CDR3 sequence: CASRTGRFADTQYF. The CDR3 DNA follows: TGTGCCAGCAGGACAGGGCGTTTCGCAGATACGCAGTATTTT.